Shown below are 20 T cell receptor beta chains from a single sample sequenced in a study of blood T cell repertoires in COVID-19. Repertoires were generated with immunoSEQ multiplex PCR, while TCRdb's copy carries only in-frame clones and drops some. The sample contains 45,000 to 65,000 clones, approximately 91% of which appear only once. The sample comprised peripheral blood. These receptor sequences come from a human donor in a cohort sampled during active COVID-19.

The chain is built from TRBV28 and TRBJ2-3; maybe TRBD1 (6 bases). Germline-derived CDR1 and CDR2 are MDHEN and SYDVKM. V dropped 8 bases and J dropped 2 bases, with 17 bases sitting between them. The length of the CDR3 is 15 residues. CDR3 sequence (DNA): TGTGCCAGCTTATCGGGACACCACTTCACAGATACGCAGTATTTT. Amino acids: CASLSGHHFTDTQYF.

The chain combines TRBV12-3 or TRBV12-4 with TRBJ2-4; TRBD2 matches 7 bases. The CDR3 is 13 residues long. The V and J ends lost 4 bases and 3 bases, in that order; junction bases with no gene match: 0. The CDR3 sequence: CASSSGGKNIQYF. The CDR3 region has the DNA TGTGCCAGCAGTTCGGGGGGCAAAAACATTCAGTACTTC.

The J gene is TRBJ2-5, the V gene TRBV25-1, with a weak D call TRBD2 (7 bases). The CDR3 is made up of 15 amino acids. Germline values: CDR1 MGHDK, CDR2 SYGVNS. The germline V and J ends were trimmed by 2 bases and 5 bases, with 15 bases remaining between them. CDR3 residues: CASSEKGGAGETQYF. In DNA form, the CDR3 reads TGTGCCAGCAGTGAAAAAGGGGGGGCGGGTGAGACCCAGTACTTC.

The V and J genes are TRBV29-1 and TRBJ2-1; 8 nucleotides agree with TRBD2. V lost 6 bases and J lost 4; bases outside the gene matches: 11. CDR1 is SQVTM and CDR2 is ANQGSEA in the germline V gene. There are 15 residues in the CDR3. The CDR3 is CSVSMGLGYYNEQFF. In DNA form, the CDR3 reads TGCAGCGTCTCCATGGGACTAGGCTATTACAATGAGCAGTTCTTC.

The genes are TRBV11-2 and TRBJ2-3; D not certain. CDR1 is SGHAT, CDR2 FQNNGV, per germline. There are 13 residues in the CDR3. Trimming removed 1 base at V and 6 bases at J, with 8 bases between. This CDR3 reads CASSLAYLDTQYF. DNA of the CDR3: TGTGCCAGCAGCTTAGCCTACCTGGATACGCAGTATTTT.

This clone was seen just once. The chain is built from TRBV5-5 and TRBJ2-6; D is unclear. CDR3 size: 16 residues. Trimming pared 5 bases from V and 0 bases from J, leaving 12 bases between. CDR1 is SGHKS, CDR2 YYEKEE, per germline (reference sequence). In DNA, the CDR3 is TGTGCCAGCAGGCAAGCAGACTTCTCTGGGGCCAACGTCCTGACTTTC. Its translation is CASRQADFSGANVLTF.

The rearrangement joins TRBV11-2 to TRBJ2-1; D remains unclear. The V end lost 0 bases, the J end lost 6 bases, and 9 bases lay between the germline ends. CDR3 length: 14 residues. Germline assignment: CDR1 SGHAT and CDR2 FQNNGV. In DNA form, the CDR3 reads TGTGCCAGCAGCTTAGAACTGGTCGGCAATGAGCAGTTCTTC. Residues: CASSLELVGNEQFF.

This sequence joins TRBV19 and TRBJ1-4; TRBD1 is a possible D gene (6 bases). The CDR3 loop spans 15 amino acids. V was pared by 9 bases and J by 8 bases, with 22 bases between. Germline V gives CDR1 LNHDA, CDR2 SQIVND (reference sequence). The CDR3 DNA follows: TGTGCCAGCAACAGATACAGGGAGGGAGGCGAAAAACTGTTTTTT. This gives the protein CASNRYREGGEKLFF.

This chain uses TRBV10-3 with TRBJ2-5; 10 nucleotides match TRBD1. CDR3 size: 16 residues. Germline assignment: CDR1 ENHRY and CDR2 SYGVKD. V lost 4 bases to trimming and J lost 2 bases; unmatched junction nucleotides: 7. The CDR3 is CAISVSGTGAQETQYF. CDR3 DNA sequence: TGTGCCATCAGTGTTTCCGGGACAGGGGCGCAAGAGACCCAGTACTTC.

This clone has a single count. This rearrangement joins TRBV21-1 to TRBJ2-7; TRBD2, the table's D call, lacks a check against the DNA. TRBV21-1 is termed a pseudogene. The CDR3 consists of 16 residues. The CDR3 sequence: CASSKGRLAGGYEQYV. DNA of the CDR3: TGTGCCAGCAGCAAAGGACGACTAGCGGGGGGCTACGAGCAGTACGTC.

This clone was seen a few times. The V and J genes are TRBV11-1 and TRBJ2-7; weak D call: TRBD1 (7 bases). The germline gives CDR1 SGHAT, CDR2 FQDESV (reference sequence). CDR3 length equals 15 residues. V was shortened by 8 bases and J by 6 bases, with 23 bases between the two germline ends. The CDR3 DNA reads as TGTGCCAGCGGCCCAGCTCAATTCCAGGGGGGCGAGCAGTACTTC. It is translated as CASGPAQFQGGEQYF.

The chain recombines TRBV7-9 with TRBJ2-7; 7 bases match TRBD2. The J call is uncertain, as TRBJ2-5 better fits the DNA end. The CDR3 extends over 14 amino acids. The germline V gene encodes CDR1 SEHNR and CDR2 FQNEAQ (reference sequence). CDR3 sequence reads: CASSFLRERETQYF. For the CDR3, the DNA is TGTGCCAGCAGCTTTCTGCGGGAGAGGGAGACCCAGTACTTC.

The chain is built from TRBV9 and TRBJ2-3; D unresolved. Deletions cut 0 bases from V and 1 base from J, with 15 bases between. The germline V gene encodes CDR1 SGDLS and CDR2 YYNGEE. This CDR3 region has 17 residues. The CDR3 here is CASSVEIGDLGTDTQYF. For the CDR3, the DNA is TGTGCCAGCAGCGTAGAGATTGGCGACTTAGGCACAGATACGCAGTATTTT.

The chain uses TRBV19 and TRBJ1-1; D unresolved. CDR1 is LNHDA and CDR2 is SQIVND in the germline V gene (reference sequence). The CDR3 contains 14 residues. V lost 6 bases and J lost 1, with 12 bases in between. Here the CDR3 reads CASRERAGNTEAFF. CDR3 coding DNA: TGTGCCAGTAGGGAGAGGGCAGGGAACACTGAAGCTTTCTTT.

This clone was seen once. The rearrangement uses TRBV6-5 and TRBJ2-1; D unclear. In germline, CDR1 is MNHEY, CDR2 SVGAGI. V lost 6 bases to trimming and J lost 10 bases, with 16 bases between them. The CDR3 has 13 residues. The CDR3 nucleotides are TGTGCCAGCAGACCTAGACGGAGACTGGAGCAGTTCTTC. This encodes CASRPRRRLEQFF.

The genes are TRBV7-9 and TRBJ2-2; 8 nucleotides agree with TRBD1. This CDR3 region has 15 residues. J gave up 3 bases and V 7 bases, and 7 bases lay outside the gene matches. Germline V lookup: CDR1 SEHNR, CDR2 FQNEAQ (reference sequence). The CDR3 loop is CASIRGPQHTGELFF. For the CDR3, the DNA is TGTGCCAGCATCAGGGGGCCCCAACACACCGGGGAGCTGTTTTTT.

This clone was seen more than once but under ten times. The chain links TRBV27 to TRBJ2-7; D is undetermined. This CDR3 has 10 amino acids. V was cut by 5 bases and J by 6 bases, with 5 bases left in between. Germline loops: CDR1 MNHEY, CDR2 SMNVEV (reference sequence). The chain's CDR3 is CASSRSEQYV. The DNA of the CDR3 is TGTGCCAGCAGTCGTAGCGAGCAGTACGTC.

The genes are TRBV5-8 and TRBJ2-2; 7 nucleotides align to TRBD1. The CDR3 is 15 amino acids. Germline V gene lookup returns CDR1 SGHTS and CDR2 YDEGEE. V lost 5 bases to trimming and J lost 1 base; unmatched junction nucleotides: 5. Written as DNA, the CDR3 is TGTGCCAGCAGATACGGACAGGAGAACACCGGGGAGCTGTTTTTT. It specifies CASRYGQENTGELFF.

The chain is built from TRBV18 and TRBJ1-1; D is perhaps TRBD1 (5 bases). Trimming took 3 bases from V and 1 from J, leaving 9 bases between them. In germline, CDR1 is KGHSH, CDR2 LQKENI. This CDR3 is built from 14 residues. CDR3 region: CASSPSRENTEAFF. CDR3 sequence (DNA): TGTGCCAGCTCACCGTCCAGGGAGAACACTGAAGCTTTCTTT. The full variable domain, with the rest looked up from reference TRBV18 and TRBJ1-1, is NAGVMQNPRHLVRRRGQEARLRCSPMKGHSHVYWYRQLPEEGLKFMVYLQKENIIDESGMPKERFSAEFPKEGPSILRIQQVVRGDSAAYFCASSPSRENTEAFFGQGTRLTVV.

This rearrangement joins TRBV28 to TRBJ2-2; possibly TRBD1 for D (5 bases). The germline V and J ends were trimmed by 4 bases and 0 bases, with 9 bases remaining between them. There are 15 residues in the CDR3. Germline CDR1 and CDR2: MDHEN and SYDVKM. CDR3 coding DNA: TGTGCCAGCAGTTCGACAGATGCGAACACCGGGGAGCTGTTTTTT. This gives the protein CASSSTDANTGELFF.